The entry below gives a single T cell receptor beta chain sequence along with its context. Antigen unknown. The data were taken from a study of PD-1 blockade in mismatch repair-deficient tumors. Study information: Patients had over 10 mismatch repair-deficient cancer types, all previously treated and progressing. Study outcomes and limitations: Tumor-resident clones, often undetectable pretreatment in blood, expanded then contracted after pembrolizumab.

PCR or immunohistochemistry showed mismatch repair deficiency in every enrolled patient. TCR sequencing covered a few patients who responded to pembrolizumab. TCRdb's table, derived via immunoSEQ multiplex PCR, lists solely in-frame clones and lacks some. Found here are more than 30,000 clones, about 85% of them singletons; the top ten hold 3% to 4.5%. V lost 4 bases and J 1 base, leaving 14 bases between the germline ends. Per germline, CDR1 SQVTM and CDR2 ANQGSEA. The CDR3 has 14 amino acids. This sequence was found in an adult with mismatch repair-deficient cancer. The rearrangement joins TRBV29-1 to TRBJ2-7; D gene uncertain. Sample: peripheral blood, taken approximately 80 weeks after starting pembrolizumab. Here the CDR3 reads CSVVAQRHSYEQYF. CDR3 coding DNA: TGCAGCGTTGTTGCACAGAGACATTCCTACGAGCAGTACTTC.